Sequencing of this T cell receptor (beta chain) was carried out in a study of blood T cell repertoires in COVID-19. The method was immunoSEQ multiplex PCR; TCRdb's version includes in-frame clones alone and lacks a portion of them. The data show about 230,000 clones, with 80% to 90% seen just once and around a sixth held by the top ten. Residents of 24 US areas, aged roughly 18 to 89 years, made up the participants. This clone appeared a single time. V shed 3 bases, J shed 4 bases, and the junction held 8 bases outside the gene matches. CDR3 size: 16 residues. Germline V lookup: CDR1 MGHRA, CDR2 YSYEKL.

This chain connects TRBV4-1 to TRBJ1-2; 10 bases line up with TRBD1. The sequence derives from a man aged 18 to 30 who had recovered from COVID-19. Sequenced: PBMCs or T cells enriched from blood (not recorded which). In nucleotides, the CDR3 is TGCGCCAGCAGCCAGCCACCGGGACAGGGGCCCTATGGCTACACCTTC. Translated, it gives CASSQPPGQGPYGYTF.